This T cell receptor beta chain was identified in a study of blood T cell repertoires in COVID-19. As for the study in general: Samples of COVID-19 (acute and convalescent) were obtained from the United States, Italy and Spain. PBMCs, B-cell-depleted T cells, or T cells provided the cDNA or gDNA that made up the material.

Participant-given clinical history determined each cohort assignment. The recovered donors of Cohort 3 showed two negative PCRs, clearance, or symptom resolution. This clone has a handful of counts. Libraries were prepared by immunoSEQ multiplex PCR; TCRdb keeps only in-frame clonotypes and omits some of them. Of about 380,000 clones in the sample, 85% to 90% were seen once. Sequenced material: PBMCs or T cells enriched from blood (not recorded which). This receptor was obtained from a woman between 18 and 30 years old who had recovered from COVID-19.

DNA of the CDR3: TGCGCCAGCAGCCAAGATGGGCACATTCGCAATCAGCCCCAGCATTTT. It encodes CASSQDGHIRNQPQHF. This chain links TRBV4-1 with TRBJ1-5; D gene ambiguous. This CDR3 comprises 16 residues. CDR1 and CDR2 from the germline V gene are MGHRA and YSYEKL. Deletions cut 0 bases from V and 2 bases from J, with 11 bases between.